Presented here are 27 T cell receptor beta chains from one specimen sequenced in a study of blood T cell repertoires in COVID-19. Clones were sequenced by immunoSEQ multiplex PCR, and TCRdb holds only the in-frame ones, with some missing. The data show roughly 340,000 clones, about 90% seen once. Sequences were obtained from peripheral blood. The receptor set was obtained from a woman aged 30 to 39 with COVID-19, enrolled during active disease.

As to this clone: The sample has other DNA sequences that encode this CDR3 too. This chain joins TRBV2 and TRBJ2-7; D is unclear. CDR3 size: 11 residues. Germline-derived CDR1 and CDR2 are SNHLY and FYNNEI. V dropped 6 bases and J dropped 4 bases, with 7 bases sitting between them. The CDR3 nucleotides are TGTGCCAGCAGGGAGAGTTACGAGCAGTACTTC. Translation gives CASRESYEQYF.

CDR3 DNA sequence: TGCAGCGTCTTCGACAGGGGTGGCTACACCTTC. Its protein product is CSVFDRGGYTF. The chain uses TRBV29-1 and TRBJ1-2; 8 nucleotides match TRBD1. J gave up 7 bases and V 6 bases, and 4 bases lay outside the gene matches. The CDR3 extends over 11 amino acids. Germline assignment: CDR1 SQVTM and CDR2 ANQGSEA.

V is TRBV10-3 and J is TRBJ2-5; 9 nucleotides align to TRBD1. Germline trimming cut 10 bases from V and 2 bases from J; bases unmatched to any gene: 8. The CDR3 consists of 14 residues. Per the germline V gene, CDR1 is ENHRY and CDR2 is SYGVKD. DNA of the CDR3: TGTGCCACCACACCGGGACAGGGACAAGAGACCCAGTACTTC. This encodes CATTPGQGQETQYF.

The rearrangement joins TRBV14 to TRBJ2-7; 7 bases match TRBD1. The CDR3 totals 18 residues. Germline CDR1 reads SGHDN; CDR2 reads FVKESK. With V trimmed by 1 base and J by 3 bases, 15 bases remained unmatched. The CDR3 protein is CASSQGGADRAFYYEQYF. The CDR3 DNA follows: TGTGCCAGCAGCCAAGGGGGAGCCGACAGGGCTTTTTACTACGAGCAGTACTTC.

V gene TRBV24-1 combines with J gene TRBJ2-1; TRBD1 aligns across 7 bases. Germline V lookup: CDR1 KGHDR, CDR2 SFDVKD. Trimming cost V 9 bases and J 7 bases; bases outside gene matches: 11. CDR3 size: 14 residues. The CDR3 loop reads CATRGDRERNEQFF. The CDR3 bases are TGTGCCACCCGAGGAGACAGGGAGCGGAATGAGCAGTTCTTC.

The CDR3 sequence: CASSELDTDTQYF. For the CDR3, the DNA is TGTGCCAGCAGTGAACTAGACACAGATACGCAGTATTTT. The rearrangement joins TRBV25-1 to TRBJ2-3, with no clear D. Germline V lookup: CDR1 MGHDK, CDR2 SYGVNS. The CDR3 spans 13 residues. V lost 2 bases and J lost 2, with 5 bases in between.

V gene TRBV4-3 combines with J gene TRBJ2-3; 9 bases align to TRBD2. In germline, CDR1 is LGHNA, CDR2 YSLEER. V dropped 0 bases and J dropped 3; count of bases not matched to a gene: 4. The CDR3 runs to 16 residues. The CDR3 protein is CASSQDRGLATDTQYF. The DNA of the CDR3 is TGCGCCAGCAGCCAAGACCGCGGACTAGCGACAGATACGCAGTATTTT.

The chain joins TRBV6-5 to TRBJ2-5, with D unclear. This CDR3 contains 16 residues. Trimming stripped 2 bases from V and 5 bases from J, with 18 bases between. The germline V gene encodes CDR1 MNHEY and CDR2 SVGAGI. The CDR3 sequence: CASSYLPTPPAETQYF. The CDR3 nucleotides read TGTGCCAGCAGTTACCTGCCGACTCCCCCTGCGGAGACCCAGTACTTC.

J is TRBJ2-1 and V is TRBV30; TRBD1 is a possible D gene (5 bases). This CDR3 contains 13 residues. Per germline, CDR1 GTSNPN and CDR2 SVGIG (reference sequence). V dropped 2 bases and J dropped 9 bases, with 14 bases sitting between them. In DNA form, the CDR3 reads TGTGCCTGGAGTAGGGGTGGGGCCCTTGAGCAGTTCTTC. This sequence encodes CAWSRGGALEQFF. Full variable domain (missing parts from reference TRBV30 and TRBJ2-1): SQTIHQWPATLVQPVGSPLSLECTVEGTSNPNLYWYRQAAGRGLQLLFYSVGIGQISSEVPQNLSASRPQDRQFILSSKKLLLSDSGFYLCAWSRGGALEQFFGPGTRLTVL.

This clone is a singleton in its sample. The rearrangement links TRBV28 to TRBJ2-7; 9 bases match TRBD1. The CDR3 has 15 amino acids. Germline V gene data show CDR1 as MDHEN and CDR2 as SYDVKM. V trimming: 3 bases; J trimming: 6 bases; junction bases outside the gene matches: 9. CDR3 in DNA: TGTGCCAGCAGTTTGAGGGACAGGGTAGGTGTCGAGCAGTACTTC. Translating gives CASSLRDRVGVEQYF.

The chain combines TRBV5-6 with TRBJ1-6; D gene ambiguous. Germline V gene data show CDR1 as SGHDT and CDR2 as YYEEEE. Trimming took off 3 bases at V and 7 bases at J, with 8 bases between the two ends. The length of the CDR3 is 13 residues. The CDR3 nucleotides are TGTGCCAGCAGCTCAAACAGAAATTCACCCCTCCACTTT. Translating gives CASSSNRNSPLHF.

The V call is TRBV19, the J call TRBJ1-4; 7 bases agree with TRBD1. V was clipped by 5 bases and J by 0 bases; unmatched bases: 6. Germline assignment: CDR1 LNHDA and CDR2 SQIVND (reference sequence). This CDR3 is built from 16 residues. CDR3 DNA sequence: TGTGCCAGTAGTTACAGGGGAAGAGCAACTAATGAAAAACTGTTTTTT. Amino acids: CASSYRGRATNEKLFF.

This clone was counted a single time. The chain has TRBV9 and TRBJ1-2; 7 nucleotides align to TRBD1. The ends lost 3 bases at V and 3 bases at J; junction bases unmatched: 8. Germline V gene sequence: CDR1 SGDLS, CDR2 YYNGEE. This CDR3 contains 15 residues. CDR3 protein: CASSASRDSDYGYTF. The CDR3 nucleotides are TGTGCCAGCAGCGCCTCTCGGGACAGCGACTATGGCTACACCTTC.

This chain links TRBV7-8 with TRBJ2-3; TRBD1 is a possible D gene (5 bases). With 3 bases removed from V and 0 bases from J, the gap between germline ends came to 13 bases. In germline, CDR1 is SGHVS, CDR2 FQNEAQ. CDR3 length equals 16 residues. This CDR3 is CASSFGADKSTDTQYF. The CDR3, as DNA: TGTGCCAGCAGCTTTGGGGCCGACAAGAGCACAGATACGCAGTATTTT.

The rearrangement links TRBV27 to TRBJ2-2; 12 nucleotides agree with TRBD2. This CDR3 is 15 amino acids long. Germline CDR1 is MNHEY and CDR2 is SMNVEV (reference sequence). Trimming removed 3 bases from V and 4 bases from J; junction bases left unmatched: 0. The CDR3 coding sequence is TGTGCCAGCAGTTTGGGACTAGCGGGCACCGGGGAGCTGTTTTTT. The encoded protein is CASSLGLAGTGELFF.

This clone was observed a single time. The chain carries TRBV2 and TRBJ2-2; perhaps TRBD2 as D (7 bases). The germline gives CDR1 SNHLY, CDR2 FYNNEI. This CDR3 is built from 16 residues. The V end was cut by 3 bases, the J end by 4 bases, with 15 bases between. The CDR3 is CASSDRWGGRTGELFF. DNA of the CDR3: TGTGCCAGCAGTGATCGGTGGGGGGGCCGCACCGGGGAGCTGTTTTTT. Based on the CDR3 plus reference TRBV2 and TRBJ2-2, the full variable domain is EPEVTQTPSHQVTQMGQEVILRCVPISNHLYFYWYRQILGQKVEFLVSFYNNEISEKSEIFDDQFSVERPDGSNFTLKIRSTKLEDSAMYFCASSDRWGGRTGELFFGEGSRLTVL.

The genes are TRBV14 and TRBJ2-7, with D tentatively TRBD2 (6 bases). There are 17 residues in the CDR3. The germline gives CDR1 SGHDN, CDR2 FVKESK. Between the trimmed V and J ends, which lost 0 bases and 6 bases, there was a span of 21 bases. CDR3 bases: TGTGCCAGCAGCCAAGAGGTGGACTACCCCAGCTACCCCGAGCAGTACGTC. Amino acids: CASSQEVDYPSYPEQYV.

This chain uses TRBV6-4 with TRBJ2-2, with TRBD1 identical over 8 bases. CDR3 length equals 14 residues. J was trimmed by 7 bases and V by 3 bases; bases with no gene match: 4. From germline, CDR1 is MRHNA and CDR2 SNTAGT. CDR3 region: CASSETGGIGELFF. The CDR3 DNA is TGTGCCAGCAGTGAAACAGGGGGGATCGGGGAGCTGTTTTTT.

This clone appeared a single time. V and J are TRBV4-3 and TRBJ2-7; 10 nucleotides line up with TRBD2. CDR1 LGHNA and CDR2 YSLEER come from the germline V gene. The length of the CDR3 is 16 residues. Losses at the gene ends were 0 bases for V and 0 bases for J; bases not matched to a gene: 2. The CDR3 DNA is TGCGCCAGCAGCCAAGATACTAGCGGGGCCTCCTACGAGCAGTACTTC. It specifies CASSQDTSGASYEQYF.

This chain's CDR3 is CATSDGELNTEAFF. The CDR3 DNA is TGTGCCACCAGTGATGGAGAACTGAACACTGAAGCTTTCTTT. The chain is built from TRBV24-1 and TRBJ1-1; D remains ambiguous. The CDR3 runs to 14 residues. Per germline, CDR1 KGHDR and CDR2 SFDVKD. Trimming removed 3 bases at V and 0 bases at J, with 7 bases between.

The V gene is TRBV4-1, the J gene TRBJ2-3; TRBD2 matches at 7 bases. Germline loops: CDR1 MGHRA, CDR2 YSYEKL. This CDR3 has 16 residues. J lost 3 bases, V lost 0 bases, and 6 bases had no gene match. CDR3 sequence reads: CASSQDKRDRTDTQYF. For the CDR3, the DNA is TGCGCCAGCAGCCAAGATAAGCGGGATCGGACAGATACGCAGTATTTT.

This chain links TRBV6-5 with TRBJ1-5; D is ambiguous. Trimming shortened V by 6 bases and J by 2 bases, and 5 bases separated the two germline ends. This CDR3 region has 12 residues. Per germline, CDR1 MNHEY and CDR2 SVGAGI. CDR3 sequence: CASSLGNQPQHF. CDR3 sequence (DNA): TGTGCCAGCAGCCTCGGCAATCAGCCCCAGCATTTT.

This sequence joins TRBV9 and TRBJ2-1; no clear D gene. This CDR3 has 12 residues. The germline V gene has CDR1 SGDLS and CDR2 YYNGEE. V lost 1 base to trimming and J lost 7 bases, with 6 bases between them. The CDR3 DNA reads as TGTGCCAGCAGCGTACGGGTTAATGAGCAGTTCTTC. Protein: CASSVRVNEQFF.

The chain carries TRBV28 and TRBJ1-3; 7 bases are a match to TRBD1. Losses at the gene ends were 2 bases for V and 0 bases for J; bases not matched to a gene: 10. The CDR3 has 18 residues. Per the germline V gene, CDR1 is MDHEN and CDR2 is SYDVKM. The CDR3 here is CASSLGTDFFLSGNTIYF. The DNA for the CDR3 is TGTGCCAGCAGTTTAGGGACAGATTTTTTCCTCTCTGGAAACACCATATATTTT.

CDR3 sequence: CASKRGANTDTQYF. CDR3 DNA: TGTGCCAGCAAACGGGGGGCAAACACAGATACGCAGTATTTT. The chain has TRBV6-5 and TRBJ2-3; D might be TRBD2 (7 bases). CDR3 length equals 14 residues. Germline V CDR1 and CDR2: MNHEY, SVGAGI. V was pared by 7 bases and J by 2 bases, with 13 bases between.

The gene calls are TRBV4-3 and TRBJ1-1; D is possibly TRBD1 (5 bases). Trimming removed 4 bases from V and 0 bases from J, with 12 bases in between. The CDR3 has 15 amino acids. Germline CDR1 is LGHNA and CDR2 is YSLEER. This CDR3 is CASSPLGGMNTEAFF. The CDR3 DNA follows: TGCGCCAGCAGCCCGCTGGGGGGGATGAACACTGAAGCTTTCTTT.

This sequence joins TRBV24-1 and TRBJ2-3; maybe TRBD2 (5 bases). CDR3 length: 14 amino acids. Germline V CDR1 and CDR2: KGHDR, SFDVKD. V dropped 7 bases and J dropped 0 bases, with 10 bases sitting between them. CDR3 sequence (DNA): TGTGCCACCAGACGGAGGTTTAGCACAGATACGCAGTATTTT. This encodes CATRRRFSTDTQYF.